What follows are 7 T cell receptor beta chains derived from one specimen sequenced in a study of T cell repertoires in cytomegalovirus infection. Each CDR3 protein is one row after TCRdb ran MiXCR on the reads. This repertoire shows 900,000 to 950,000 distinct CDR3 sequences, roughly 30% found once; its top ten account for over 11%. No cognate antigen is known for these TCRs. The sequencing used cultured CD8+ T cells from PBMCs, collected from culture after CMV antigen stimulation. The receptors were sampled from a human donor in good health (CMV status not recorded). Some clones in this sample may be carry-over from other donors' samples.

Turning to this clonotype: At one of its ends the junction is not consistent with the germline gene, which may arise from a read error. The rearrangement uses TRBV7-9 and TRBJ1-2; 11 positions agree with TRBD1. This CDR3 has 15 amino acids. Looked up from germline, CDR1 is SEHNR and CDR2 is FQNEAQ (reference sequence). The CDR3 spells CASSSDRGHNYDYTF. The CDR3 DNA reads TGTGCCAGCAGCTCGGACAGGGGGCATAACTATGACTACACCTTC.

The chain combines TRBV9 with TRBJ2-7; 7 nucleotides match TRBD2. This CDR3 has 14 residues. Germline CDR1 SGDLS, CDR2 YYNGEE. V was pared by 3 bases and J by 2 bases, with 5 bases of the junction left unmatched. The chain's CDR3 is CASSATSAAYEQYF. CDR3 in DNA: TGTGCCAGCAGCGCCACTAGCGCGGCCTACGAGCAGTACTTC.

The gene calls are TRBV28 and TRBJ2-1; the D gene is possibly TRBD2 (6 bases). V lost 4 bases to trimming and J lost 9 bases, with 13 bases between them. Per germline, CDR1 MDHEN and CDR2 SYDVKM. The CDR3 is made up of 13 amino acids. Here the CDR3 reads CASSYGGTGEQFF. The DNA of the CDR3 is TGTGCCAGCAGTTATGGGGGGACCGGTGAGCAGTTCTTC.

The chain carries TRBV28 and TRBJ2-1; possibly TRBD1 for D (6 bases). The CDR3 contains 15 residues. Per the germline V gene, CDR1 is MDHEN and CDR2 is SYDVKM. Trimming shortened V by 5 bases and J by 4 bases, and 15 bases separated the two germline ends. CDR3 sequence (DNA): TGTGCCAGCAGTCCCCGACCGGACAGTTACAATGAGCAGTTCTTC. Its translation: CASSPRPDSYNEQFF.

The chain carries TRBV9 and TRBJ2-1; 9 bases are shared with TRBD2. The CDR3 has 15 residues. Germline CDR1 and CDR2: SGDLS and YYNGEE. The J segment lost 7 bases and the V segment lost 0 bases, leaving 5 bases of the junction unmatched. The CDR3 coding sequence is TGTGCCAGCAGCGTAGCCCTAGCGGGGAGGAATGAGCAGTTCTTC. This gives the protein CASSVALAGRNEQFF.

This clonotype showed up just once. This rearrangement joins TRBV7-4 to TRBJ1-6; D gene ambiguous. The CDR3 is 15 residues long. Germline V lookup: CDR1 SGHVT, CDR2 SQSDAQ. V lost 1 base, J lost 10 bases, and 14 bases lay in between. The CDR3 nucleotides read TGTGCCAGCAGCTTAGTCGAGACCCCCCAGTCACCCCTCCACTTT. It encodes CASSLVETPQSPLHF.

This chain connects TRBV6-5 to TRBJ1-4; TRBD1 is a possible D gene (5 bases). The CDR3 loop spans 14 amino acids. Between the trimmed V and J ends, which lost 5 bases and 3 bases, there was a span of 10 bases. The germline CDR1 and CDR2 sequences are MNHEY and SVGAGI. The CDR3 coding sequence is TGTGCCAGCAGTATTGACAGTTCTAATGAAAAACTGTTTTTT. Protein product: CASSIDSSNEKLFF.